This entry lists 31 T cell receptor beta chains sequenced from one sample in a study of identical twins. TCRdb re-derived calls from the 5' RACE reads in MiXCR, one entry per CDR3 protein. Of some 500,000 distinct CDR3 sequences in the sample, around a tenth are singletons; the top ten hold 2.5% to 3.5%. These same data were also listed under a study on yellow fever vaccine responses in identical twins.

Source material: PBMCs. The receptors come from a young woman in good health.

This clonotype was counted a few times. For the CDR3, the DNA is TGTGCCTGGAGCGACAGGGTCAATCAGCCCCAGCATTTT. Protein product: CAWSDRVNQPQHF. This rearrangement joins TRBV30 to TRBJ1-5, with 7 bases identical to TRBD1. This CDR3 comprises 13 residues. Germline lookup yields CDR1 GTSNPN and CDR2 SVGIG (reference sequence). V lost 3 bases, J lost 3 bases, and 2 bases stayed unmatched.

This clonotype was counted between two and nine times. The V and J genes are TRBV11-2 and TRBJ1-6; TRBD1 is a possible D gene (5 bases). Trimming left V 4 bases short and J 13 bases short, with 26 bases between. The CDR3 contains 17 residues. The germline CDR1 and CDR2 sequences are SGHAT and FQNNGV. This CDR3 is CASSSAGTSSGVGPLHF. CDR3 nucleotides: TGTGCCAGCAGCTCCGCCGGGACGTCGAGCGGGGTCGGGCCCCTCCACTTT.

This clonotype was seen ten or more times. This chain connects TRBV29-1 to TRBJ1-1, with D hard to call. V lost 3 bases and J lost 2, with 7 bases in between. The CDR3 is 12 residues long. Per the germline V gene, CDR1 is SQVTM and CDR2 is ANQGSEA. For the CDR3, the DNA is TGCAGCGTTGATATTAGCAACACTGAAGCTTTCTTT. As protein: CSVDISNTEAFF.

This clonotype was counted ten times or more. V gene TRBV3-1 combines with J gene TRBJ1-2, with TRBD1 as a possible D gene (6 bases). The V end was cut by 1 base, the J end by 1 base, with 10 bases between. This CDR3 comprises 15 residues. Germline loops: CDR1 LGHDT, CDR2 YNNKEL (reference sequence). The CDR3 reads CASSQATGINYGYTF. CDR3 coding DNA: TGTGCCAGCAGCCAAGCGACAGGTATTAACTATGGCTACACCTTC.

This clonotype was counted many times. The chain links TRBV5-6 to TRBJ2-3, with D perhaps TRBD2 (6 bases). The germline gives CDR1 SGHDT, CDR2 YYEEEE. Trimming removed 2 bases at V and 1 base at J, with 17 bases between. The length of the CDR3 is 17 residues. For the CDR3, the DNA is TGTGCCAGCAGCTTAATTAACGCGGGACGAGGCACAGATACGCAGTATTTT. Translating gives CASSLINAGRGTDTQYF.

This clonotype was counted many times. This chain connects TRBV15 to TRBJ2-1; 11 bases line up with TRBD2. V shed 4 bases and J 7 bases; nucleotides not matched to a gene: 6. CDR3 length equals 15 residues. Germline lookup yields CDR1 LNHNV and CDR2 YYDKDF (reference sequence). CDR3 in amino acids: CATSIAGGVSNEQFF. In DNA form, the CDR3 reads TGTGCCACCAGCATAGCGGGAGGGGTTTCTAATGAGCAGTTCTTC.

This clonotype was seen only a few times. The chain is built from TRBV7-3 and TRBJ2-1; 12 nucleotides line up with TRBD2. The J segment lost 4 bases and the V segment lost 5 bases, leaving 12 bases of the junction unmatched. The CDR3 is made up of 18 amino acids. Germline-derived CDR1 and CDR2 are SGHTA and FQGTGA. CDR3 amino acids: CASSLYPFGLAGYNEQFF. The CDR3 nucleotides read TGTGCCAGCAGCCTCTACCCTTTTGGACTAGCGGGATACAATGAGCAGTTCTTC. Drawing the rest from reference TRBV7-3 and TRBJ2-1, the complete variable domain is GAGVSQTPSNKVTEKGKYVELRCDPISGHTALYWYRQSLGQGPEFLIYFQGTGAADDSGLPNDRFFAVRPEGSVSTLKIQRTERGDSAVYLCASSLYPFGLAGYNEQFFGPGTRLTVL.

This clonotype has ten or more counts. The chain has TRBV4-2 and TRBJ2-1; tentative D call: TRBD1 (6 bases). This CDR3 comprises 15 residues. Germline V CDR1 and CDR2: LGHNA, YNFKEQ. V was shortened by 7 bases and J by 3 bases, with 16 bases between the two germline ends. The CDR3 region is CASTPGAGNYNEQFF. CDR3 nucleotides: TGTGCCAGCACCCCAGGGGCAGGTAACTACAATGAGCAGTTCTTC.

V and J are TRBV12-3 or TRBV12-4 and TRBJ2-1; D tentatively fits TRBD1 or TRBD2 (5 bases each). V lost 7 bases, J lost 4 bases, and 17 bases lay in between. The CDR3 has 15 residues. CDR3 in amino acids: CASNLGELGYNEQFF. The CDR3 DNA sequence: TGTGCCAGCAACCTGGGGGAGTTGGGGTACAATGAGCAGTTCTTC.

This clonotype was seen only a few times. CDR3 bases: TGTGCCATCGGCCAGGGGGCCGGGGATGAGCAGTTCTTC. Residues: CAIGQGAGDEQFF. The genes are TRBV6-1 and TRBJ2-1, with TRBD1 matching 8 bases. CDR1 is MNHNS and CDR2 is SASEGT in the germline V gene. The CDR3 length is 13 residues. V shed 10 bases and J 8 bases; nucleotides not matched to a gene: 10.

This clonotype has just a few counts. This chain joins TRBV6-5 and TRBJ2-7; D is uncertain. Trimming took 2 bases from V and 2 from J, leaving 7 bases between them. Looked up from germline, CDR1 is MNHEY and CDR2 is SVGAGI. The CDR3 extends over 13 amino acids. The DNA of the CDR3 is TGTGCCAGCAGTTACGCTCCTACCTACGAGCAGTACTTC. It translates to CASSYAPTYEQYF.

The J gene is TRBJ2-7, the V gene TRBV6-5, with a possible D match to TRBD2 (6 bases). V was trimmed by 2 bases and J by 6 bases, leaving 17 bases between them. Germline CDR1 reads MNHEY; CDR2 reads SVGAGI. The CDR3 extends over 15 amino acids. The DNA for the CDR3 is TGTGCCAGCAGTTACGGCGTTTCCGGGGGAGGCGAGCAGTACTTC. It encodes CASSYGVSGGGEQYF.

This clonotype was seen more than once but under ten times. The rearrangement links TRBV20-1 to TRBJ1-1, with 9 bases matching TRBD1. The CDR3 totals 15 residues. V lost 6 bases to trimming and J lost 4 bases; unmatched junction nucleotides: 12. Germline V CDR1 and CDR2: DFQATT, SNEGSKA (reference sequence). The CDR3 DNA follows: TGCAGTGCCCATACAGGGGGCTCGTCGACCACTGAAGCTTTCTTT. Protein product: CSAHTGGSSTTEAFF.

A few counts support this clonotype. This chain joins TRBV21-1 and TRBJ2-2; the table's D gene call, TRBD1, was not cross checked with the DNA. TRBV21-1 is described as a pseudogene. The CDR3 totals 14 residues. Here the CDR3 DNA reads TGTGCCAGCAGCGGGACAGGGGGAGCCGGGGAGCTGTTTTTT. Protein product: CASSGTGGAGELFF.

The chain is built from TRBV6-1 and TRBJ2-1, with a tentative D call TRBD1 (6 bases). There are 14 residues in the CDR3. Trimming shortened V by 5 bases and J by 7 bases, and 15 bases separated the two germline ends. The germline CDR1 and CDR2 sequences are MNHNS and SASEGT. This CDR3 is CASSPQNRENEQFF. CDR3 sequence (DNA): TGTGCCAGCAGTCCCCAAAACAGGGAGAATGAGCAGTTCTTC.

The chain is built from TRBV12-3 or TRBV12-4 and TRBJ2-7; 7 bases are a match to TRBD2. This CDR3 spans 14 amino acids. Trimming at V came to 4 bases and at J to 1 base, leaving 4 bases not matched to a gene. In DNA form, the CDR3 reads TGTGCCAGCAGTTGGGCTAGCGGATCCTACGAGCAGTACTTC. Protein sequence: CASSWASGSYEQYF.

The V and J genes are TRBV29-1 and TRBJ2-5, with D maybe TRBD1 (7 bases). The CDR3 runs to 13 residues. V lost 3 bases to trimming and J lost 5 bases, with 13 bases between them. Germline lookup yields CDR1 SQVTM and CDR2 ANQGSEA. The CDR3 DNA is TGCAGCGTTGACGGAGGGGGCCGGGAGACCCAGTACTTC. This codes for CSVDGGGRETQYF.

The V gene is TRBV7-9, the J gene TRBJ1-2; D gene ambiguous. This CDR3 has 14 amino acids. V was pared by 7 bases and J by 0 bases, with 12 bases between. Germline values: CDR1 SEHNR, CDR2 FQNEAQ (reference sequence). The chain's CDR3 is CASTRAIPNYGYTF. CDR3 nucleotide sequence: TGTGCCAGCACCCGGGCCATCCCTAACTATGGCTACACCTTC.

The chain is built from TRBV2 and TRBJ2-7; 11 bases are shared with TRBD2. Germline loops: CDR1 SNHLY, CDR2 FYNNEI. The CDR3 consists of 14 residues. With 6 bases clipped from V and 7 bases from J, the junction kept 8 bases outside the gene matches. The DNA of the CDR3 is TGTGCCAGCAGAAGCGGGACTAGCGGAGGAGAGCAGTACTTC. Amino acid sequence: CASRSGTSGGEQYF.

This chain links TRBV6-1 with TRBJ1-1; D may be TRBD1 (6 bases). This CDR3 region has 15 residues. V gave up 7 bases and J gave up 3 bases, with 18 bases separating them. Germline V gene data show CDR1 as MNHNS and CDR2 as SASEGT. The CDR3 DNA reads TGTGCCAGCACCCGAAGGGGGGATTGGGACACTGAAGCTTTCTTT. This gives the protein CASTRRGDWDTEAFF.

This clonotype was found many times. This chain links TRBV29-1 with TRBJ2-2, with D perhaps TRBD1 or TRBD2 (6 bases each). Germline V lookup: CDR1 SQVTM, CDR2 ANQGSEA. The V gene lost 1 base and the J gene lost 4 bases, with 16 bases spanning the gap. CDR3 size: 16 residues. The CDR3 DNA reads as TGCAGCGTTGAAGGGGTTTTGGGGGGCGTCACCGGGGAGCTGTTTTTT. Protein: CSVEGVLGGVTGELFF.

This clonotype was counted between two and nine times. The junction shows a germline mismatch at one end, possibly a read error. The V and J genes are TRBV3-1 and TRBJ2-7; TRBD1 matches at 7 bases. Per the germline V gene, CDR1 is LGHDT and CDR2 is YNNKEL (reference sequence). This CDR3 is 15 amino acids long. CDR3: CASSQGARGSSEQYF. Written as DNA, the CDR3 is TGTGCCAGCAGCCAAGGTGCCAGGGGGTCCTCCGAGCAGTACTTC.

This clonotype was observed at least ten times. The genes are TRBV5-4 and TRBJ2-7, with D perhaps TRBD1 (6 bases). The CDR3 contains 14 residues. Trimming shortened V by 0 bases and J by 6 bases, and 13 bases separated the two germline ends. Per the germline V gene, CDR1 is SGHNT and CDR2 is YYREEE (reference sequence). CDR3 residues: CASSLVPGAGEQYF. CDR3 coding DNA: TGTGCCAGCAGCTTGGTGCCAGGGGCGGGCGAGCAGTACTTC.

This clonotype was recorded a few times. CDR3: CATSAAPSGNTEAFF. The CDR3 DNA reads TGTGCCACCTCCGCTGCCCCTTCGGGAAACACTGAAGCTTTCTTT. The V gene is TRBV3-1, the J gene TRBJ1-1; D gene unclear. The CDR3 runs 15 residues. Deletions cut 10 bases from V and 2 bases from J, with 20 bases between. Looked up from germline, CDR1 is LGHDT and CDR2 is YNNKEL (reference sequence).

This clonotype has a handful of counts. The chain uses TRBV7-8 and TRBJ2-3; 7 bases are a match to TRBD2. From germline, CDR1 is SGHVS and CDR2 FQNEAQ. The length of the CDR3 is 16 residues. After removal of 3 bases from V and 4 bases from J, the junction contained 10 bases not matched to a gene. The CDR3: CASSLNVGGTADTQYF. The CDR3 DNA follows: TGTGCCAGCAGCTTGAATGTCGGGGGGACTGCAGATACGCAGTATTTT.

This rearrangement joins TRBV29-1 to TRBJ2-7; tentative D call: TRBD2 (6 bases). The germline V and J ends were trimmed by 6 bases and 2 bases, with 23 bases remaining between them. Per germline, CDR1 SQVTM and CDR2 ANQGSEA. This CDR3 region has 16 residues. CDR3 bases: TGCAGCGTCACGAGCGCGGGCGGGATAGCACCCTACGAGCAGTACTTC. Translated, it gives CSVTSAGGIAPYEQYF.

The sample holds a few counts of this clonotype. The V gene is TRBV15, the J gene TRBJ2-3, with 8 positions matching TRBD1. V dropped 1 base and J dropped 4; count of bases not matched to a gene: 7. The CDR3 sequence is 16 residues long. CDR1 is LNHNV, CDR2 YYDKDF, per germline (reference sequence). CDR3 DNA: TGTGCCACCAGCAGAGGGGGAGACAGGGGCCCAGATACGCAGTATTTT. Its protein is CATSRGGDRGPDTQYF.

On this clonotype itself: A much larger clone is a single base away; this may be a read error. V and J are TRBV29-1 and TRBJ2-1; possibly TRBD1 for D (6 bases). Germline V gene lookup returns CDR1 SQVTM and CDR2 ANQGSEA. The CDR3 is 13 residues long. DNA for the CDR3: TGCAGCGCTGAAGGGGGTGGCTACAATGAGCAGTTCTTC. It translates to CSAEGGGYNEQFF.

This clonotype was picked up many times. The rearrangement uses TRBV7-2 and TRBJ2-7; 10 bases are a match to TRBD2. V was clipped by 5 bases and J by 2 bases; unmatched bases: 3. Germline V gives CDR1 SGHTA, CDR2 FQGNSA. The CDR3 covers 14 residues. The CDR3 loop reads CASSRSGGPYEQYF. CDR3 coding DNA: TGTGCCAGCAGCCGTAGCGGGGGGCCCTACGAGCAGTACTTC.

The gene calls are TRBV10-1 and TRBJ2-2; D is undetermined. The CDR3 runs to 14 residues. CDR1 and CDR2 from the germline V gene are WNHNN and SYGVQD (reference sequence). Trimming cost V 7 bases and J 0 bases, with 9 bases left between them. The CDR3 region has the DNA TGCGCCAGCAAATCACAGCCGAACACCGGGGAGCTGTTTTTT. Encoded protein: CASKSQPNTGELFF.

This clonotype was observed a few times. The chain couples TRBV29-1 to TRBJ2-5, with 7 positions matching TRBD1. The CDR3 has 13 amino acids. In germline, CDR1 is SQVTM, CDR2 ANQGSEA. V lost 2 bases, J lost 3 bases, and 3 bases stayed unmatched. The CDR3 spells CSVERQGKETQYF. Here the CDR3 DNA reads TGCAGCGTTGAAAGACAGGGAAAAGAGACCCAGTACTTC.